This T cell receptor (beta chain) was sequenced in a study of blood T cell repertoires in COVID-19. Study at large: The United States, Italy and Spain supplied acute and convalescent COVID-19 samples. T cells, B-cell-depleted T cells, or PBMCs provided the cDNA or gDNA that served as material.

In the original workflow: For nucleated cells, counts were estimated from reference gene primer amplification. The method was immunoSEQ multiplex PCR; TCRdb's version includes in-frame clones alone and lacks a portion of them. V and J calls and clone size are as listed in that table; D and trimming were resolved from the DNA. The sample has some 200,000 clones, around 80% seen once. In germline, CDR1 is LGHDT, CDR2 YNNKEL (reference sequence). This CDR3 is 18 amino acids long. With 4 bases clipped from V and 2 bases from J, the junction kept 10 bases outside the gene matches. The chain joins TRBV3-1 (or the pseudogene TRBV3-2) to TRBJ2-3, with 12 nucleotides matching TRBD2. The material sequenced was peripheral blood. The clonotype originates from a human donor in a cohort sampled during active COVID-19. This chain's CDR3 is CASSPWTSGVGITDTQYF. The CDR3 coding sequence is TGTGCCAGCAGCCCTTGGACTAGCGGGGTCGGAATCACAGATACGCAGTATTTT.